Sequencing of this TCR beta chain was carried out in a study of T cells in localized non-small cell lung cancer. The table lists this clone with a count of one. Its target is not known. In germline, CDR1 is SQVTM, CDR2 ANQGSEA. V lost 1 base, J lost 3 bases, and 7 bases lay in between. This CDR3 is built from 13 residues. Study observations and caveats: Among the tissues sampled, uninvolved adjacent lung had the highest T cell clonality, above tumor.

Sequencing used immunoSEQ multiplex PCR; TCRdb keeps in-frame clones, though not all of them. This table has some 82,000 clones, around three quarters appearing once. This clonotype was obtained from a man aged 35 to 69 with stage II squamous cell lung carcinoma. Sequences were derived from PBMCs, sampled before any cancer treatment. The chain couples TRBV29-1 to TRBJ2-1; D gene uncertain. CDR3 nucleotides: TGCAGCGTTGAAGGGGGTAGCTACAATGAGCAGTTCTTC. Translated: CSVEGGSYNEQFF.